This passage covers 13 T cell receptor beta chains from one sample sequenced in a study of cytomegalovirus exposure and HLA in healthy donors. The primer mix had 60 Vbeta and 13 Jbeta primers. Assay used: immunoSEQ multiplex PCR; TCRdb lists only in-frame clones, some missing. Among 130,000 or so clones listed, just under 75% were seen once. The sample consisted of PBMCs. The source is a man aged 40-49 years in good health and CMV-seropositive.

The rearrangement joins TRBV28 to TRBJ2-5; D ambiguous. Trimming removed 5 bases at V and 5 bases at J, with 12 bases between. In germline, CDR1 is MDHEN, CDR2 SYDVKM. CDR3 length: 13 amino acids. CDR3 sequence: CASSPSGWETQYF. The CDR3 DNA follows: TGTGCCAGCAGTCCCTCGGGTTGGGAGACCCAGTACTTC.

The chain has TRBV11-2 and TRBJ2-6, with D possibly matching TRBD2 (5 bases). V was shortened by 0 bases and J by 0 bases, with 9 bases between the two germline ends. The germline V gene encodes CDR1 SGHAT and CDR2 FQNNGV. The CDR3 extends over 17 amino acids. The CDR3 DNA reads as TGTGCCAGCAGCTTAGATTCTAGCAGCTCTGGGGCCAACGTCCTGACTTTC. It specifies CASSLDSSSSGANVLTF.

This clone was seen once. The chain is built from TRBV5-8 and TRBJ1-5, with D unresolved. This CDR3 is 16 amino acids long. Germline CDR1 reads SGHTS; CDR2 reads YDEGEE. V was cut by 4 bases and J by 2 bases, with 16 bases left in between. The CDR3 DNA follows: TGTGCCAGCAGCAACCCGTGGGAGAACGGCAATCAGCCCCAGCATTTT. Protein product: CASSNPWENGNQPQHF. The full variable domain, its missing parts supplied by reference TRBV5-8 and TRBJ1-5, is EAGVTQSPTHLIKTRGQQATLRCSPISGHTSVYWYQQALGLGLQFLLWYDEGEERNRGNFPPRFSGRQFPNYSSELNVNALELEDSALYLCASSNPWENGNQPQHFGDGTRLSIL.

The genes are TRBV2 and TRBJ2-1; D is possibly TRBD2 (5 bases). In germline, CDR1 is SNHLY, CDR2 FYNNEI. The length of the CDR3 is 14 residues. The V end lost 4 bases, the J end lost 9 bases, and 16 bases lay between the germline ends. CDR3: CASSVSRALAEQFF. The CDR3 DNA sequence: TGTGCCAGCAGTGTTTCGAGGGCCTTGGCTGAGCAGTTCTTC.

The chain uses TRBV6-6 and TRBJ2-7; D gene ambiguous. CDR1 MNHNY and CDR2 SVGAGI come from the germline V gene (reference sequence). This CDR3 spans 14 amino acids. The germline V and J ends were trimmed by 0 bases and 3 bases, with 9 bases remaining between them. The CDR3 here is CASSYSQAHYEQYF. CDR3 DNA sequence: TGTGCCAGCAGTTACTCTCAGGCCCACTACGAGCAGTACTTC.

In this sample, this clone turned up a few times. The chain joins TRBV5-8 to TRBJ1-1, with 9 bases lining up with TRBD1. This CDR3 contains 13 residues. CDR1 and CDR2 (germline): SGHTS, YDEGEE. The trim removed 8 bases at V and 4 bases at J, leaving 6 bases unmatched. The CDR3: CASHTGGATEAFF. CDR3 nucleotides: TGTGCCAGTCACACAGGGGGCGCCACTGAAGCTTTCTTT.

V usage is TRBV30 and J usage is TRBJ1-6, with D hard to call. V lost 3 bases to trimming and J lost 7 bases, with 13 bases between them. The CDR3 extends over 14 amino acids. The germline gives CDR1 GTSNPN, CDR2 SVGIG (reference sequence). This chain's CDR3 is CAWRVLGVNSPLHF. The DNA of the CDR3 is TGTGCCTGGAGAGTCCTAGGAGTCAATTCACCCCTCCACTTT.

The chain employs TRBV6-5 and TRBJ1-6; D unclear. This CDR3 is built from 14 residues. Deletions cut 5 bases from V and 10 bases from J, with 15 bases between. Germline values: CDR1 MNHEY, CDR2 SVGAGI. Here the CDR3 DNA reads TGTGCCAGCAGTAAGGGAGCCGGCGGCTCACCCCTCCACTTT. Protein: CASSKGAGGSPLHF.

V and J are TRBV27 and TRBJ2-7; the D gene is possibly TRBD1 (6 bases). V was pared by 5 bases and J by 2 bases, with 10 bases between. The CDR3 is 13 residues long. Germline CDR1 reads MNHEY; CDR2 reads SMNVEV (reference sequence). The CDR3 DNA is TGTGCCAGCAGTGGGGGCAGAACCTACGAGCAGTACTTC. As protein: CASSGGRTYEQYF.

The J gene is TRBJ2-6, the V gene TRBV19; D is perhaps TRBD1 (6 bases). The V and J ends lost 3 bases and 1 base respectively, with 10 bases between them. Germline V gene sequence: CDR1 LNHDA, CDR2 SQIVND (reference sequence). The CDR3 consists of 16 residues. DNA of the CDR3: TGTGCCAGTAGTATTTTACAGGGATCTGGGGCCAACGTCCTGACTTTC. This codes for CASSILQGSGANVLTF.

This rearrangement joins TRBV2 to TRBJ1-6; 7 bases are shared with TRBD1. V shed 8 bases and J 4 bases; nucleotides not matched to a gene: 2. Germline values: CDR1 SNHLY, CDR2 FYNNEI. This CDR3 spans 13 amino acids. The CDR3 DNA follows: TGTGCCAGCGGGACAGATTATAATTCACCCCTCCACTTT. Translated, it gives CASGTDYNSPLHF.

This chain connects TRBV5-1 to TRBJ2-5, with D perhaps matching TRBD2 (6 bases). The J call may be wrong; the DNA end is better matched by TRBJ2-7. CDR1 is SGHRS and CDR2 is YFSETQ in the germline V gene. The CDR3 is 14 amino acids. This chain's CDR3 is CASSLDGGTYEQYF. The CDR3 DNA follows: TGCGCCAGCAGCTTAGACGGCGGGACCTACGAGCAGTACTTC.

This chain links TRBV7-6 with TRBJ2-7, with D perhaps matching TRBD1 (6 bases). The germline V gene has CDR1 SGHVS and CDR2 FNYEAQ. The V and J ends lost 5 bases and 6 bases respectively, with 14 bases between them. CDR3 length: 13 residues. The CDR3 loop reads CASSLKQGSEQYF. The CDR3 DNA sequence: TGTGCCAGCAGCCTGAAACAGGGATCCGAGCAGTACTTC.